A selection of T cell receptor beta chains follows, all from one sample in a study of blood T cell repertoires in COVID-19. The data were produced by immunoSEQ multiplex PCR, yet TCRdb's version contains in-frame clones alone and is incomplete. The sample shows 150,000 or so clones, roughly 87% of them seen only once. The sample was PBMCs or T cells enriched from blood (not recorded which). Every receptor here comes from a woman in her forties or fifties who had recovered from COVID-19. The CDR3 runs from the conserved cysteine through the conserved F or W. D genes are given only for firm matches. Rows give clone size only sometimes, using once, few, many, or a class for an expanded clone.

TRBJ2-3 | TRBV14 | NA | TRBD2 | TGTGCCAGCGCCAAGGGAAGCGGGAGAACAGATACGCAGTATTTT | CASAKGSGRTDTQYF
TRBJ2-7 | TRBV30 | NA | TRBD1 | TGTGCCTGGAGTGGAGACAGGGGGGGAAACTACGAGCAGTACTTC | CAWSGDRGGNYEQYF
TRBJ2-1 | TRBV11-1 | NA | TRBD1 | TGTGCCAGCAGCAAGGGACAGAAAGACAATGAGCAGTTCTTC | CASSKGQKDNEQFF
TRBJ1-4 | TRBV5-5 | NA | NA | TGTGCCAGCAGCTTGGATGGCAGTGCTTACGAAAAACTGTTTTTT | CASSLDGSAYEKLFF
TRBJ1-2 | TRBV28 | NA | NA | TGTGCCAGCAGTTCGTCTCTCCAGGCCTCACATAATCGGGGCTACACCTTC | CASSSSLQASHNRGYTF
TRBJ1-4 | TRBV12-3/TRBV12-4 | NA | NA | TGTGCCAGCAGCCGGGGAGGAAATGAAAAACTGTTTTTT | CASSRGGNEKLFF
TRBJ2-2 | TRBV19 | NA | TRBD2 | TGTGCCAGTAGTTATAGCGGGATAAACACCGGGGAGCTGTTTTTT | CASSYSGINTGELFF
TRBJ1-4 | TRBV28 | NA | TRBD1 | TGTGCCAGCAGGCACAGGGGGCAGGGGAATGAAAAACTGTTTTTT | CASRHRGQGNEKLFF
TRBJ1-6 | TRBV15 | NA | NA | TGTGCCACCAGCAGAGATGACAGTTCCTATAATTCACCCCTCCACTTT | CATSRDDSSYNSPLHF
TRBJ1-1 | TRBV18 | NA | NA | TGTGCCAGCTCACCACAGGGGACTGAAGCTTTCTTT | CASSPQGTEAFF
TRBJ1-1 | TRBV11-2 | NA | NA | TGTGCCAGCAGCTTATTCTTGCGGGGGATGGCTGAAGCTTTCTTT | CASSLFLRGMAEAFF
TRBJ2-2 | TRBV5-1 | few | NA | TGCGCCAGCACCCTAGGGGGCACCGGGGAGCTGTTTTTT | CASTLGGTGELFF
TRBJ2-7 | TRBV12-5 | NA | NA | TGTGCTAGTGGTCTCTGGACAGCTTACTACGAGCAGTACTTC | CASGLWTAYYEQYF
TRBJ1-2 | TRBV7-2 | NA | TRBD1 | TGTGCCAGCAGTTTAGCCCGGGACAGGGGGCGCGACTATGGCTACACCTTC | CASSLARDRGRDYGYTF
TRBJ1-2 | TRBV4-1 | NA | NA | TGCGCCAGCAGCCAAGGGGCAGGGCGTCATGGCTACACCTTC | CASSQGAGRHGYTF
TRBJ2-7 | TRBV18 | once | TRBD2 | TGTGCCAGCTCACCAGACCGGACTAGCGGCTACGAGCAGTACTTC | CASSPDRTSGYEQYF
TRBJ2-7 | TRBV4-3 | NA | TRBD2 | TGCGCCAGCAGCCAAGTTAGCGGGAGTCAATACGAGCAGTACTTC | CASSQVSGSQYEQYF
TRBJ2-3 | TRBV10-1 | NA | NA | TGCGCCAGCAGCGACGGGAACACCTACACAGATACGCAGTATTTT | CASSDGNTYTDTQYF
TRBJ2-2 | TRBV5-4 | NA | NA | TGTGCCAGCTCCGACCTAGCCAGGGGGGAGCTGTTTTTT | CASSDLARGELFF
TRBJ1-1 | TRBV28 | once | NA | TGTGCCAGCAGTTTCGGACACGCTGAAGCTTTCTTT | CASSFGHAEAFF